This T cell receptor beta chain was observed in a study of shared T cell receptors in the human thymus. The count of this clone is one. Data came from immunoSEQ multiplex PCR; TCRdb stores just in-frame clones and leaves some out. The sample yields 550,000 to 800,000 clones, roughly 85% seen once. Trimming pared 6 bases from V and 5 bases from J, leaving 23 bases between. This CDR3 comprises 17 residues. These same data were also listed under a study on human thymus T cells. As reported in that work: Resections from corrective heart surgery provided thymus tissue. Apparent skewing of V and J gene usage characterized both thymic and blood repertoires. Highly overlapping thymic repertoires in unrelated individuals were reported by related research.

The sequencing input was thymocytes. The sequence was obtained from a girl in the first two years of life with a congenital heart defect. The chain has TRBV23-1 and TRBJ1-5; tentatively, D is TRBD1 (5 bases). TRBV23-1 is given ORF status, its function remaining uncertain. The CDR3 region is CASRPNLPRAGYQPQHF. CDR3 nucleotide sequence: TGCGCCAGCAGACCCAATCTCCCCAGGGCAGGTTATCAGCCCCAGCATTTT.